This T cell receptor beta chain derives from a study of graft-versus-host responses after intestinal transplantation. Across the study: Multivisceral, liver-intestinal, or isolated intestinal transplants were given to recipients.

Germline CDR1 and CDR2: SGHVS and FNYEAQ. J gave up 4 bases and V 5 bases, and 11 bases lay outside the gene matches. CDR3 length equals 16 residues. Points on this clone: Its target is not known.

Study-wide findings and caveats: Some patients had graft-donor T cell macrochimerism. In their allografts, the ratios of graft-versus-host to host-versus-graft T cell clones were high.

Sequencing used immunoSEQ multiplex PCR; TCRdb keeps in-frame clones, though not all of them. The repertoire holds tens of thousands of clones, with around 93% as singletons. Here the sequenced sample was unstimulated CD8+ T cells sorted from spleen or lymph node cells, taken before intestinal transplant. The TCR comes from a human donor who received an intestinal transplant. The genes are TRBV7-6 and TRBJ2-1; 7 nucleotides line up with TRBD2. This CDR3 is CASSPVAGDGYNEQFF. CDR3 nucleotides: TGTGCCAGCAGCCCGGTCGCGGGGGACGGATACAATGAGCAGTTCTTC. Combining the CDR3 with reference TRBV7-6 and TRBJ2-1 gives the whole variable domain GAGVSQSPRYKVTKRGQDVALRCDPISGHVSLYWYRQALGQGPEFLTYFNYEAQQDKSGLPNDRFSAERPEGSISTLTIQRTEQRDSAMYRCASSPVAGDGYNEQFFGPGTRLTVL.